This T cell receptor beta chain was obtained from a study of T cells after yellow fever vaccination. Study observations and caveats: Post-booster repertoires contained most primary-vaccination clones again (about 95% CD4, about 88% CD8). The presence of abundant clonotypes contaminating from the bulk population was possible in FACS-sorted repertoires. Clonotypes shared by both compartments, CD4 and CD8, made up a small share.

Template switching with 5'RACE generated the TCR cDNA and added a universal primer site and UMIs. One entry per CDR3 protein results from TCRdb running MiXCR on the 5' RACE reads. The sample consists of approximately 300,000 distinct CDR3 sequences, roughly 9.4% of them appearing once. Comment on this clonotype: Its antigen is unknown.

The TCR was taken from a man younger than 30 who received the YFV17D yellow fever vaccine. The sequencing here drew on PBMCs, taken on the day of the first yellow fever vaccination.

The CDR3 protein is CASSQPRKGNTQYF. CDR3 bases: TGCGCCAGCAGCCAGCCCCGGAAGGGGAATACGCAGTATTTT. This rearrangement joins TRBV4-1 to TRBJ2-3; D is perhaps TRBD1 (5 bases). The ends were cut back, 3 bases at V and 7 bases at J, with 14 bases in the middle. CDR1 and CDR2 from the germline V gene are MGHRA and YSYEKL. The CDR3 runs to 14 residues.